The 27 T cell receptor beta chains in this list originate from one sample, sequenced in a study of OX40 agonist ivuxolimab in advanced cancers. This table comes from immunoSEQ multiplex PCR, and its TCRdb copy is limited to in-frame clones, with some not included. The table lists 150,000 to 180,000 clones, approximately 94% of them singletons, with about 0.33% in the top ten. The source was CD4+ or CD8+ T cells sorted from blood, collected in a trial of the OX40 agonist ivuxolimab. The receptors originated from an adult with an advanced solid tumor such as melanoma, head and neck, liver or kidney cancer.

The V call is TRBV19, the J call TRBJ1-4; D unclear. V was pared by 5 bases and J by 8 bases, with 15 bases between. The germline gives CDR1 LNHDA, CDR2 SQIVND (reference sequence). This CDR3 contains 14 residues. CDR3 bases: TGTGCCAGTAGTGTCCTGGGGATGGAAGAAAAACTGTTTTTT. Protein sequence: CASSVLGMEEKLFF.

This clone was observed a few times. This rearrangement joins TRBV6-6 to TRBJ2-7; 11 bases are shared with TRBD2. With V trimmed by 2 bases and J by 1 base, 4 bases remained unmatched. Germline lookup yields CDR1 MNHNY and CDR2 SVGAGI (reference sequence). The CDR3 is 16 residues long. CDR3 sequence: CASSYTGTSGSYEQYF. CDR3 coding DNA: TGTGCCAGCAGTTACACCGGGACTAGCGGATCCTACGAGCAGTACTTC.

CDR3 DNA: TGTGCCAGCAGCGTAGCTCCCCAAGAAGGTGAAAAACTGTTTTTT. Translated: CASSVAPQEGEKLFF. The gene calls are TRBV9 and TRBJ1-4; D uncertain. This CDR3 is built from 15 residues. Germline loops: CDR1 SGDLS, CDR2 YYNGEE. Trimming stripped 0 bases from V and 7 bases from J, with 13 bases between.

A single count supports this clone. This rearrangement joins TRBV11-3 to TRBJ1-2, with 12 bases identical to TRBD1. The CDR3 is made up of 17 amino acids. V was clipped by 2 bases and J by 1 base; unmatched bases: 5. Germline V CDR1 and CDR2: SGHNT, YENEEA. In nucleotides, the CDR3 is TGTGCCAGCAGCTTATATGGGACAGGGGGCCTTAACTATGGCTACACCTTC. Translating gives CASSLYGTGGLNYGYTF.

This chain uses TRBV2 with TRBJ1-2, with D hard to call. In germline, CDR1 is SNHLY, CDR2 FYNNEI. This CDR3 spans 16 amino acids. The V gene lost 6 bases and the J gene lost 1 base, with 18 bases spanning the gap. CDR3: CASRKASGGGNYGYTF. The CDR3 nucleotides are TGTGCCAGCAGGAAGGCCTCGGGCGGAGGTAACTATGGCTACACCTTC.

J is TRBJ2-3 and V is TRBV27; D call uncertain. The CDR3 is 13 amino acids. The V end lost 5 bases, the J end lost 1 base, and 7 bases lay between the germline ends. In germline, CDR1 is MNHEY, CDR2 SMNVEV (reference sequence). The CDR3 sequence is CASSPQGTDTQYF. In DNA, the CDR3 is TGTGCCAGCAGTCCGCAGGGCACAGATACGCAGTATTTT.

This clone was found once. In DNA, the CDR3 is TGTGCCACCAGCGGGCGGAACACCGGGGAGCTGTTTTTT. Translated, it gives CATSGRNTGELFF. The chain recombines TRBV15 with TRBJ2-2; D call uncertain. This CDR3 has 13 amino acids. Trimming took 5 bases from V and 1 from J, leaving 5 bases between them. In germline, CDR1 is LNHNV, CDR2 YYDKDF (reference sequence).

This clone appeared once. J is TRBJ1-1 and V is TRBV19; 8 positions agree with TRBD1. CDR1 is LNHDA and CDR2 is SQIVND in the germline V gene (reference sequence). The V segment lost 6 bases and the J segment 4 bases; nucleotides outside the gene matches: 7. CDR3 length: 14 residues. The CDR3 DNA reads TGTGCCAGTAGACAGGGGGGAGGTAGCACTGAAGCTTTCTTT. It specifies CASRQGGGSTEAFF.

The chain recombines TRBV11-2 with TRBJ1-2; tentatively, D is TRBD1 (6 bases). Germline values: CDR1 SGHAT, CDR2 FQNNGV. V was cut by 1 base and J by 5 bases, with 14 bases left in between. The CDR3 runs to 15 residues. Written as DNA, the CDR3 is TGTGCCAGCAGCTTAGGATTGGGGGCTTCTTATGGCTACACCTTC. This sequence encodes CASSLGLGASYGYTF.

In DNA form, the CDR3 reads TGTGCCAGCAGCTTGGGCGGACTAGCGGGAAGACGGGCCGGGGAGCTGTTTTTT. Protein: CASSLGGLAGRRAGELFF. The chain combines TRBV11-3 with TRBJ2-2, with TRBD2 identical over 12 bases. Germline loops: CDR1 SGHNT, CDR2 YENEEA. Trimming took 3 bases from V and 6 from J; bases not matched to a gene: 11. The CDR3 totals 18 residues.

V is TRBV28 and J is TRBJ1-5, with a weak D call TRBD1 (6 bases). This CDR3 contains 16 residues. The V and J ends lost 4 bases and 4 bases respectively, with 17 bases between them. Germline V CDR1 and CDR2: MDHEN, SYDVKM. Here the CDR3 reads CASSSGGTPFNQPQHF. In DNA, the CDR3 is TGTGCCAGCAGTTCGGGCGGGACACCCTTTAATCAGCCCCAGCATTTT.

The chain combines TRBV5-1 with TRBJ1-5, with D possibly being TRBD1 (5 bases). The germline V gene encodes CDR1 SGHRS and CDR2 YFSETQ. The CDR3 sequence is 13 residues long. V shed 3 bases and J shed 5 bases, with 9 bases lying between them. The CDR3 DNA reads as TGCGCCAGCAGCTATGACAGTTATCAGCCCCAGCATTTT. This sequence encodes CASSYDSYQPQHF.

This sequence joins TRBV7-9 and TRBJ1-4; 9 nucleotides line up with TRBD1. The junction had 5 bases not matched to a gene; V was cut back by 2 bases and J by 7 bases. The CDR3 spans 15 residues. CDR1 is SEHNR and CDR2 is FQNEAQ in the germline V gene (reference sequence). Here the CDR3 DNA reads TGTGCCAGCAGCTTACAGACAGGGGGTGTTGAAAAACTGTTTTTT. It is translated as CASSLQTGGVEKLFF. Combining the CDR3 with reference TRBV7-9 and TRBJ1-4 gives the whole variable domain DTGVSQNPRHKITKRGQNVTFRCDPISEHNRLYWYRQTLGQGPEFLTYFQNEAQLEKSRLLSDRFSAERPKGSFSTLEIQRTEQGDSAMYLCASSLQTGGVEKLFFGSGTQLSVL.

This chain links TRBV6-6 with TRBJ1-5; possible D gene TRBD1, 5 bases. The germline CDR1 and CDR2 sequences are MNHNY and SVGAGI (reference sequence). The CDR3 sequence is 15 residues long. The V gene lost 3 bases and the J gene lost 0 bases, with 9 bases spanning the gap. In DNA form, the CDR3 reads TGTGCCAGCAGTTATTGGGGGAATAGCAATCAGCCCCAGCATTTT. Protein: CASSYWGNSNQPQHF.

The chain carries TRBV7-2 and TRBJ1-5, with D unresolved. Trimming cost V 1 base and J 7 bases, with 14 bases left between them. The CDR3 covers 15 residues. The germline CDR1 and CDR2 sequences are SGHTA and FQGNSA. CDR3 protein: CASSLGPARLQPQHF. In DNA form, the CDR3 reads TGTGCCAGCAGCTTAGGACCCGCAAGACTGCAGCCCCAGCATTTT.

The rearrangement uses TRBV7-2 and TRBJ2-5; TRBD2 matches at 10 bases. Germline lookup yields CDR1 SGHTA and CDR2 FQGNSA. This CDR3 contains 16 residues. V was pared by 2 bases and J by 5 bases, with 8 bases of the junction left unmatched. CDR3 loop: CASSLRASGGRETQYF. The CDR3 region has the DNA TGTGCCAGCAGCTTAAGGGCTAGCGGGGGAAGGGAGACCCAGTACTTC. Drawing the rest from reference TRBV7-2 and TRBJ2-5, the complete variable domain is GAGVSQSPSNKVTEKGKDVELRCDPISGHTALYWYRQSLGQGLEFLIYFQGNSAPDKSGLPSDRFSAERTGGSVSTLTIQRTQQEDSAVYLCASSLRASGGRETQYFGPGTRLLVL.

V is TRBV6-5 and J is TRBJ2-7, with D perhaps given as TRBD1 or TRBD2 (6 bases each). V dropped 6 bases and J dropped 3 bases, with 18 bases sitting between them. The CDR3 contains 15 residues. The germline CDR1 and CDR2 sequences are MNHEY and SVGAGI. CDR3: CASSLRGQGHYEQYF. The CDR3 DNA sequence: TGTGCCAGCAGCCTCCGGGGGCAGGGCCACTACGAGCAGTACTTC.

This clone came up once. The chain combines TRBV7-2 with TRBJ1-4, with D unclear. Trimming shortened V by 1 base and J by 5 bases, and 14 bases separated the two germline ends. This CDR3 contains 16 residues. Germline CDR1 reads SGHTA; CDR2 reads FQGNSA. The DNA for the CDR3 is TGTGCCAGCAGCTTAGACCCGGGAAGTCGAAATGAAAAACTGTTTTTT. Protein: CASSLDPGSRNEKLFF.

CDR3 sequence: CASSLLGTGVTNYGYTF. As DNA, the CDR3 is TGTGCCAGCAGTTTACTCGGGACAGGGGTGACGAACTATGGCTACACCTTC. The chain carries TRBV27 and TRBJ1-2, with 10 bases lining up with TRBD1. J gave up 2 bases and V 2 bases, and 8 bases lay outside the gene matches. The CDR3 has 17 amino acids. Germline CDR1 is MNHEY and CDR2 is SMNVEV (reference sequence).

The rearrangement links TRBV6-5 to TRBJ1-1; D gene uncertain. In germline, CDR1 is MNHEY, CDR2 SVGAGI. This CDR3 contains 13 residues. Trimming pared 5 bases from V and 1 base from J, leaving 8 bases between. The CDR3 here is CASSPPGNTEAFF. In nucleotides, the CDR3 is TGTGCCAGCAGTCCCCCGGGGAACACTGAAGCTTTCTTT.

The rearrangement joins TRBV5-1 to TRBJ1-5, with 7 bases matching TRBD1. The length of the CDR3 is 15 residues. V lost 4 bases to trimming and J lost 1 base; unmatched junction nucleotides: 5. Germline-derived CDR1 and CDR2 are SGHRS and YFSETQ. CDR3 sequence: CASSMGTASNQPQHF. CDR3 coding DNA: TGCGCCAGCAGCATGGGGACAGCAAGCAATCAGCCCCAGCATTTT.

This chain uses TRBV6-1 with TRBJ1-1; 7 nucleotides line up with TRBD1. The V gene's germline CDR1 is MNHNS and CDR2 SASEGT. The CDR3 is 16 residues long. V gave up 4 bases and J gave up 5 bases; unmatched junction bases: 13. The CDR3 coding sequence is TGTGCCAGCAGTGCAGCATCTCAGGGGGGTTGGACTGAAGCTTTCTTT. Translating gives CASSAASQGGWTEAFF.

The chain combines TRBV6-6 with TRBJ1-5; D not resolved. The CDR3 loop spans 12 amino acids. V gave up 0 bases and J gave up 7 bases, with 4 bases separating them. Germline lookup yields CDR1 MNHNY and CDR2 SVGAGI (reference sequence). The chain's CDR3 is CASSYSMQPQHF. In DNA form, the CDR3 reads TGTGCCAGCAGTTACTCGATGCAGCCCCAGCATTTT.

In its sample, this clone was seen once. The V gene is TRBV28, the J gene TRBJ1-2, with TRBD1 matching over 8 bases. Germline V gene lookup returns CDR1 MDHEN and CDR2 SYDVKM. The CDR3 runs 14 residues. V shed 9 bases and J 4 bases; nucleotides not matched to a gene: 10. CDR3 in DNA: TGTGCCAGTCAAGGTCGACAGGGGACCTATGGCTACACCTTC. Translated, it gives CASQGRQGTYGYTF.

The gene calls are TRBV5-1 and TRBJ2-7; TRBD2 matches at 7 bases. Germline assignment: CDR1 SGHRS and CDR2 YFSETQ. The CDR3 extends over 17 amino acids. V lost 0 bases and J lost 0; bases outside the gene matches: 9. DNA for the CDR3: TGCGCCAGCAGCTTGGCCCGGCTAGCGGACCGCTCCTACGAGCAGTACTTC. Protein sequence: CASSLARLADRSYEQYF.

Only one count was recorded for this clone. This chain connects TRBV5-5 to TRBJ2-3, with 9 bases fitting TRBD1. This CDR3 region has 17 residues. Per germline, CDR1 SGHKS and CDR2 YYEKEE (reference sequence). V lost 4 bases to trimming and J lost 2 bases; unmatched junction nucleotides: 11. The CDR3 nucleotides are TGTGCCAGCAGCCGTGTCACAGGGGGCAGGTCCACAGATACGCAGTATTTT. This sequence encodes CASSRVTGGRSTDTQYF.

The chain combines TRBV11-2 with TRBJ2-7, with unresolved D. Trimming shortened V by 1 base and J by 3 bases, and 10 bases separated the two germline ends. The CDR3 runs 14 residues. Germline CDR1 is SGHAT and CDR2 is FQNNGV. The CDR3 DNA sequence: TGTGCCAGCAGCTTAGCGGGCACTGACTACGAGCAGTACTTC. It translates to CASSLAGTDYEQYF.